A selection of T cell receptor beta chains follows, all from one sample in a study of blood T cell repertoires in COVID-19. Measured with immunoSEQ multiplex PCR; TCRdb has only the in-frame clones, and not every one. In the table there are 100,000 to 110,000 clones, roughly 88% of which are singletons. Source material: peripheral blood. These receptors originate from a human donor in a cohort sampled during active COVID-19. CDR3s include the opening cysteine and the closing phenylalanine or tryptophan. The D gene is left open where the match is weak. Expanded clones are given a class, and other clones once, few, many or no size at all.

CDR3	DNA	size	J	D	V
CASIPRGTSGFNEQFF	TGTGCCAGCATCCCACGGGGGACTAGCGGGTTCAATGAGCAGTTCTTC	.	TRBJ2-1	TRBD2	TRBV27
CAWNPGQGSNQPQHF	TGTGCCTGGAACCCGGGACAGGGTTCCAATCAGCCCCAGCATTTT	.	TRBJ1-5	TRBD1	TRBV30
CASSSILRSTSANYGYTF	TGTGCCAGCAGTTCCATCTTGCGTTCTACCTCCGCTAACTATGGCTACACCTTC	.	TRBJ1-2	.	TRBV28
CASSPTSGANVLTF	TGTGCCAGCAGTCCTACTTCTGGGGCCAACGTCCTGACTTTC	.	TRBJ2-6	.	TRBV11-2
CASSQETGGQPQHF	TGTGCCAGCAGCCAAGAGACGGGAGGGCAGCCCCAGCATTTT	.	TRBJ1-5	.	TRBV4-2
CASSQDQTVYNEQFF	TGTGCCAGCAGCCAAGATCAGACAGTATACAATGAGCAGTTCTTC	once	TRBJ2-1	.	TRBV14
CASSATPGHIFPYEQYF	TGTGCCAGCAGCGCGACCCCGGGACACATTTTTCCCTACGAGCAGTACTTC	few	TRBJ2-7	.	TRBV9
CASSGAGLANEQFF	TGCGCCAGCAGCGGCGCGGGACTAGCCAATGAGCAGTTCTTC	.	TRBJ2-1	TRBD2	TRBV5-1
CASSLGQNSGANVLTF	TGTGCCAGCAGCTTAGGACAAAACTCTGGGGCCAACGTCCTGACTTTC	.	TRBJ2-6	.	TRBV7-3
CASSLLGTGNTEAFF	TGTGCCAGCAGCTTATTGGGGACAGGGAACACTGAAGCTTTCTTT	.	TRBJ1-1	TRBD1	TRBV7-2
CASSATGWGGYTF	TGTGCCAGCAGCGCGACAGGGTGGGGAGGCTACACCTTC	.	TRBJ1-2	TRBD1	TRBV7-6
CASSELGGQPQHF	TGTGCCAGCAGTGAATTGGGGGGTCAGCCCCAGCATTTT	.	TRBJ1-5	.	TRBV6-1
CASSLRTDTQYF	TGTGCCAGCAGCCTACGGACAGATACGCAGTATTTT	.	TRBJ2-3	.	TRBV11-3
CASSEGYTNYGYTF	TGTGCCAGCAGTGAGGGCTACACTAACTATGGCTACACCTTC	.	TRBJ1-2	.	TRBV6-6
CASTDSYEQYF	TGTGCCAGCACAGACTCCTACGAGCAGTACTTC	.	TRBJ2-7	.	TRBV28
CSASQGAINYNEQFF	TGCAGTGCTAGTCAGGGGGCAATTAATTACAATGAGCAGTTCTTC	.	TRBJ2-1	TRBD1	TRBV20-1
CASSFLQGGGNQPQHF	TGTGCCAGTAGTTTCCTACAGGGTGGAGGCAATCAGCCCCAGCATTTT	.	TRBJ1-5	.	TRBV19
CASRSWGQGSQPQHF	TGTGCCAGCAGGTCCTGGGGACAGGGGAGTCAGCCCCAGCATTTT	.	TRBJ1-5	TRBD1	TRBV6-4
CASSQGQGTAGELFF	TGTGCCAGCAGCCAGGGACAGGGGACGGCCGGGGAGCTGTTTTTT	.	TRBJ2-2	TRBD1	TRBV7-9
CASSLRLAGGSSYEQYF	TGTGCCAGCAGCTTAAGACTGGCGGGAGGGAGTTCCTACGAGCAGTACTTC	once	TRBJ2-7	TRBD2	TRBV7-9
CASSQGRATYNEQFF	TGTGCCAGCAGCCAAGGCAGGGCTACCTACAATGAGCAGTTCTTC	once	TRBJ2-1	.	TRBV3-1/TRBV3-2
CASSGLLAGGNEQFF	TGTGCCAGCAGTGGCCTGCTAGCGGGAGGCAATGAGCAGTTCTTC	.	TRBJ2-1	TRBD2	TRBV2
CASTQTGTGVFF	TGTGCCAGCACCCAAACCGGGACAGGCGTGTTCTTC	.	TRBJ2-1	TRBD1	TRBV2
CASSPRTSGGYNEQFF	TGCGCCAGCAGCCCCCGGACTAGTGGCGGGTACAATGAGCAGTTCTTC	.	TRBJ2-1	TRBD2	TRBV5-1
CASSIRDFANNEQFF	TGTGCCAGTAGTATCCGGGACTTCGCGAACAATGAGCAGTTCTTC	.	TRBJ2-1	.	TRBV19
CASSHGLAFSYEQYF	TGCGCCAGCAGCCACGGACTAGCGTTCTCCTACGAGCAGTACTTC	.	TRBJ2-7	TRBD2	TRBV4-1
CASSASTGGIVYGYTF	TGTGCCAGCTCAGCCTCTACAGGGGGCATAGTCTATGGCTACACCTTC	.	TRBJ1-2	TRBD1	TRBV18
CASSFGTGRREQYF	TGTGCCAGCAGCTTCGGAACAGGCCGGCGGGAGCAGTACTTC	.	TRBJ2-7	.	TRBV7-2
CASRGLAGGGTGELFF	TGCGCCAGCAGGGGACTAGCGGGAGGTGGCACCGGGGAGCTGTTTTTT	.	TRBJ2-2	TRBD2	TRBV5-1
CASSLAPWTSGNYNEQFF	TGTGCCAGCAGCTTGGCCCCCTGGACTAGCGGGAACTACAATGAGCAGTTCTTC	.	TRBJ2-1	TRBD2	TRBV5-6
CASSTPGVGTQYF	TGTGCCAGCAGCACCCCAGGGGTTGGTACGCAGTATTTT	.	TRBJ2-3	.	TRBV7-2